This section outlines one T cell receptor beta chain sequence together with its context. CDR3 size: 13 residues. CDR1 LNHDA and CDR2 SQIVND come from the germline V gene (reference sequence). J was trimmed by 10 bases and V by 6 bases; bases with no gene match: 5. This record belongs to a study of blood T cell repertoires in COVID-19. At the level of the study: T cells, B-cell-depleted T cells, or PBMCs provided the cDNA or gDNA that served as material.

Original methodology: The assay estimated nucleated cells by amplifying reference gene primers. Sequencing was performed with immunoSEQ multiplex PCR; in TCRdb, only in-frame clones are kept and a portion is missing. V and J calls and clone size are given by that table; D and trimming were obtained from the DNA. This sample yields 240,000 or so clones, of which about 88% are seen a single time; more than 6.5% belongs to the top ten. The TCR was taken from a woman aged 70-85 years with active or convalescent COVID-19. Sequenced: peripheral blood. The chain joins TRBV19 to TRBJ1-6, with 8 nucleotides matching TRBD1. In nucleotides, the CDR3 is TGTGCCAGTAGCGGACAGGGAAACTCACCCCTCCACTTT. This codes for CASSGQGNSPLHF.